This T cell receptor beta chain was recovered during a study of graft-versus-host responses after intestinal transplantation (TCRdb year 2021). Study-wide context: Multivisceral, liver-intestinal, or isolated intestinal transplants were received by the recipients. All recipients received anti-thymocyte globulin induction followed by maintenance tacrolimus and steroids for two to four years. Graft-versus-host and host-versus-graft alloreactive T cell clones were tracked in the graft, circulation and bone marrow after intestinal transplantation using bulk TCR-beta CDR3 sequencing. To identify alloreactive clones, pre-transplant mixed lymphocyte reaction products were sequenced and compared with unstimulated pre-transplant donor and recipient T cells. The cohort enrolled about two dozen intestinal transplant recipients, one of whom was a retransplant, and a few patients without pretransplant specimens were excluded. A peak of at least 4% donor T cells among recipient peripheral blood mononuclear cells was the definition used for donor T cell macrochimerism. Rather than being sequenced by the commercial service, samples from three later patients were sequenced in-house on an Illumina MiSeq and processed with MiXCR.

Note on this clone: Its recognized antigen is unknown. The sample holds no much larger clone one base away, and base qualities are not on file.

The library was prepared using the immunoSEQ multiplex PCR assay. For most patients, genomic DNA was isolated with the Qiagen DNeasy Blood and Tissue Kit and sent frozen to Adaptive Biotechnologies for TCR sequencing. High-throughput TCR-beta CDR3 sequencing of genomic DNA from most patients was performed by Adaptive Biotechnologies. In the original analysis: TCR sequencing data for around 20 patients were retrieved from Adaptive's ImmunoSEQ software; three other patients were processed with MiXCR and VDJtools. CD4 versus CD8 sorting errors were corrected by removing sequences found in both subsets at a frequency ratio below 5:1. CDR3 nucleotide sequences shared between donor and recipient were removed because their origin could not be assigned. At least 2-fold expansion over unstimulated cells and a minimum CFSE-low frequency of 0.002% (template counts) or 0.001% (read counts) were required for clones to be classified as alloreactive. Mappable clones were those detected in sequenced pre-transplant spleen, lymph node, or MLR CFSE-low populations of the donor or recipient. The cumulative frequency of alloreactive clones was calculated as a percentage of all sequences, weighted by copy number. Entries here come from immuneACCESS through TCRdb and include only in-frame sequences with V and J called. Some clones fail to appear in such tables; in the studies checked, an unresolved V gene covers under half of the shortfall, and the cause of the remainder is unknown. The V and J calls and clone size are taken from that table; D and trimming were inferred from the DNA. In all, the sample holds 70,000 to 80,000 clones, and around 91% of those were seen once. The top ten constitute approximately 1.4% of the sample.

What the study reported, not specific to this receptor: High GvH to HvG T cell clonal ratios were observed in the allografts of patients with donor T cell macrochimerism. Early after transplant, peak levels of circulating GvH clones were found to be associated with declines in HvG clones. The relatively low number and heterogeneity of intestinal transplant patients limited the conclusions. GvH clones were detected in recipient bone marrow, and some appeared earlier in ileal mucosa or blood, consistent with an intestinal mucosal origin.

The time point label for this specimen denotes: cells obtained before transplantation from donor or recipient. CD3+CD4+ and CD3+CD8+ populations were FACS-sorted from unstimulated pre-transplant donor and recipient cells taken from spleen or lymph nodes. This sample comprised unstimulated CD8+ T cells sorted from spleen or lymph node cells, obtained before intestinal transplant. This receptor was identified in a human donor who received an intestinal transplant.

The DNA reads as follows: TGTGCCAGCAGTGACGTTGGGGCTAGCGGGGGTACAGATACGCAGTATTTT. Translated, it gives CASSDVGASGGTDTQYF. The receptor chain draws on TRBV2 and TRBJ2-3; 10 bases in between match TRBD2. The germline V gene sets CDR1 to SNHLY and CDR2 to FYNNEI. Its CDR3 holds 17 amino acids, cysteine through phenylalanine. This entry keeps only the CDR3 DNA: 51 bases, framed from base 1. V and J are trimmed by 3 bases and 3 bases, and the gene matches miss 9 bases of the junction.